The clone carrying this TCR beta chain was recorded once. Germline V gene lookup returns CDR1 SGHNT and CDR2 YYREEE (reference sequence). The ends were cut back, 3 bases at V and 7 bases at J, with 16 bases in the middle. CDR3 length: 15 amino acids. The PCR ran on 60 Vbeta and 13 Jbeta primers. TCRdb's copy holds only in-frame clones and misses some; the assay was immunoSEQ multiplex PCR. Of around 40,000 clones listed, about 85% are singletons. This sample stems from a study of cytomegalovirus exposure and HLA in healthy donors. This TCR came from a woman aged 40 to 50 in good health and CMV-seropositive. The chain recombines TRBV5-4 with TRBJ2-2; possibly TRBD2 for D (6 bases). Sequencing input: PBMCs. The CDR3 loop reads CASSSPGLTLGELFF. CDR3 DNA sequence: TGTGCCAGCAGCTCACCGGGACTTACGCTCGGGGAGCTGTTTTTT.